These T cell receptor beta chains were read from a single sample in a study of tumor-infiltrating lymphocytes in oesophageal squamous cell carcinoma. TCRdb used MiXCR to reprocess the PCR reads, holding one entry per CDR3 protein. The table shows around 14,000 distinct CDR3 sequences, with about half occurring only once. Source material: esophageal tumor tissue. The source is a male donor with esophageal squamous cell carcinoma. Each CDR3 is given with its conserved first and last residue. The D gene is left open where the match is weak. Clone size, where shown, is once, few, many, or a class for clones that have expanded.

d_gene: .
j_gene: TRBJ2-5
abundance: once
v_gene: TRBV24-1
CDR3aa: CATSDPQPGEETQYF
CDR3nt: TGTGCCACCAGTGACCCTCAGCCCGGGGAAGAGACCCAGTACTTC

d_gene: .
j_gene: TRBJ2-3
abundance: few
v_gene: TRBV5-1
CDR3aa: CASSFSATADTQYF
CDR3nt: TGCGCCAGCAGCTTTTCTGCGACAGCTGATACGCAGTATTTT

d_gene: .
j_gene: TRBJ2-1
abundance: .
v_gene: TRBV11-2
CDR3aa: CASSSIGIKYNEQFF
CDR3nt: TGTGCCAGCAGCTCCATTGGGATAAAGTACAATGAGCAGTTCTTC

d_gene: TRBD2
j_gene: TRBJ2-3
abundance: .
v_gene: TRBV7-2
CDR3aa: CASSWGGSTDTQYF
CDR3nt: TGTGCCAGCAGCTGGGGAGGGAGCACAGATACGCAGTATTTT

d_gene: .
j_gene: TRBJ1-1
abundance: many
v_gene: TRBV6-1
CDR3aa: CASSRNWDTEAFF
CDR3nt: TGTGCCAGCAGTCGAAATTGGGACACTGAAGCTTTCTTT

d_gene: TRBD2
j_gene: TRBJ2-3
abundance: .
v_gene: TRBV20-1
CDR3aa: CSAGGWIGKDTQYF
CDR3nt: TGCAGTGCGGGGGGGTGGATCGGCAAAGATACGCAGTATTTT

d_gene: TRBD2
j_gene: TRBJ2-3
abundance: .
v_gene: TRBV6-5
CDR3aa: CASSYGGVSTDTQYF
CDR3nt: TGTGCCAGCAGTTACGGGGGGGTGAGCACAGATACGCAGTATTTT

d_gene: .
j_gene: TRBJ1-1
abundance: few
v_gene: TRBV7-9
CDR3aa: CASSLGGMNTEAFF
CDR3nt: TGTGCCAGCAGCTTAGGAGGAATGAACACTGAAGCTTTCTTT

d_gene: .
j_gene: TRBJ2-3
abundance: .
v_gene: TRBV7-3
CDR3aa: CASSLNPRLPGDTQYF
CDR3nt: TGTGCCAGCAGCTTAAATCCCAGACTGCCCGGGGATACGCAGTATTTT

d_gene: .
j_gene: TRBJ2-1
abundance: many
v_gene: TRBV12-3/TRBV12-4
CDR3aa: CASSLAVRREQFF
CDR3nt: TGTGCCAGCAGTTTAGCAGTTCGGAGGGAGCAGTTCTTC

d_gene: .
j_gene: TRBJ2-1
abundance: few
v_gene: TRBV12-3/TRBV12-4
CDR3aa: CASSPSGASGQNEQFF
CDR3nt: TGTGCCAGCAGTCCCTCCGGGGCTAGCGGACAGAATGAGCAGTTCTTC

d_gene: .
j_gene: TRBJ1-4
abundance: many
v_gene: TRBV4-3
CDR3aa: CASSHQNGREKLFF
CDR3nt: TGCGCCAGCAGCCACCAAAACGGCCGTGAAAAACTGTTTTTT

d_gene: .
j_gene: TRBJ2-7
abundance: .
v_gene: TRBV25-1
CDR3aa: CASSELGTDAYEQYF
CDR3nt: TGTGCCAGCAGTGAACTTGGGACTGATGCCTACGAGCAGTACTTC

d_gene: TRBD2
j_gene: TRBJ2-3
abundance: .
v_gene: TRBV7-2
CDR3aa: CASSQTSGSGDTQYF
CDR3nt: TGTGCCAGCAGCCAAACTAGCGGCTCGGGAGATACGCAGTATTTT

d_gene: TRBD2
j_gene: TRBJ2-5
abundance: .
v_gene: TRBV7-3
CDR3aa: CASSSRTSGQGKGTQYF
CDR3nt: TGTGCCAGCAGCTCCAGGACTAGCGGGCAAGGGAAGGGGACCCAGTACTTC

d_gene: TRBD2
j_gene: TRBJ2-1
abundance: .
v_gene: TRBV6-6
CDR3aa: CASSNPYSGTYNEQFF
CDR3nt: TGTGCCAGCAGTAATCCTTATAGCGGGACCTACAATGAGCAGTTCTTC

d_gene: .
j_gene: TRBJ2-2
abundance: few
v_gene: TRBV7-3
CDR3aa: CASSLNQYTGELFF
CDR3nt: TGTGCCAGCAGCTTAAACCAGTACACCGGGGAGCTGTTTTTT

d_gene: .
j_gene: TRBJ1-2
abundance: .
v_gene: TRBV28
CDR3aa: CASSLEGQRYYGYTF
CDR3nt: TGTGCCAGCAGTTTAGAAGGACAGAGGTACTATGGCTACACCTTC

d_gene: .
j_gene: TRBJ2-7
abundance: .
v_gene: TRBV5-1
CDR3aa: CASSLDLRRAMGSEQYF
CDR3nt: TGCGCCAGCAGCTTGGATCTGCGGCGGGCCATGGGGAGCGAGCAGTACTTC

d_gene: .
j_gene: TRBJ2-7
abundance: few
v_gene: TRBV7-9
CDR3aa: CASTLDGEDEQYF
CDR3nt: TGTGCCAGCACCTTGGACGGGGAGGACGAGCAGTACTTC

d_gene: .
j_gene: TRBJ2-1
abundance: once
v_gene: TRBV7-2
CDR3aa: CASSLYRQGGNEQFF
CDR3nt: TGTGCCAGCAGCTTATACCGACAGGGAGGAAATGAGCAGTTCTTC

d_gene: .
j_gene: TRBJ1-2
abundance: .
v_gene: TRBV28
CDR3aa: CASIAGEYKVYGYTF
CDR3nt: TGTGCCAGCATCGCAGGGGAGTATAAAGTCTATGGCTACACCTTC

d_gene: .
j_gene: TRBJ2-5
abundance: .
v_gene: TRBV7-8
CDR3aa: CASSHGRRETQYF
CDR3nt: TGTGCCAGCAGCCACGGAAGAAGAGAGACCCAGTACTTC

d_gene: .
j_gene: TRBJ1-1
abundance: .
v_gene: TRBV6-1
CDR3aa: CASSELWDGNEAFF
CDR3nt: TGTGCCAGCAGTGAATTGTGGGACGGGAATGAAGCTTTCTTT

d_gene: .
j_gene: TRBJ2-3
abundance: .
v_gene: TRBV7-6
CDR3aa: CVSSSSHSYEQYF
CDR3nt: TGTGTCAGCAGCTCTAGCCACTCCTACGAGCAGTATTTT

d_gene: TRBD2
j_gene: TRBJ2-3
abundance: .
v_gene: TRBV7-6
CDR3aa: CASLRAGGRGRGTDTQYF
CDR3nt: TGTGCCAGCCTCCGTGCGGGAGGGCGAGGTCGCGGTACAGATACGCAGTATTTT

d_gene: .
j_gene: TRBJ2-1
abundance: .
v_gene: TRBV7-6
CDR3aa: CASSFGGRRENEQFF
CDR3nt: TGTGCCAGCAGCTTTGGGGGGAGACGGGAGAATGAGCAGTTCTTC

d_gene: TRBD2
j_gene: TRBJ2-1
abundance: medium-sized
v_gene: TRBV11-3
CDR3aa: CASSSFGLAGGGDNEQFF
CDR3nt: TGTGCCAGCAGCTCCTTTGGACTAGCGGGAGGAGGAGACAATGAGCAGTTCTTC

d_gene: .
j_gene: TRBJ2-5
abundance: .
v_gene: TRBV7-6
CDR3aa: CASSLGSGGRETQYF
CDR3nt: TGTGCCAGCAGCTTAGGTTCCGGGGGGCGGGAGACCCAGTACTTC

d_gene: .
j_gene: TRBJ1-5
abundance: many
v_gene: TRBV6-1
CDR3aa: CASSEVEGGAYSNQPQHF
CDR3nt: TGTGCCAGCAGTGAAGTGGAGGGGGGGGCTTATAGCAATCAGCCCCAGCATTTT

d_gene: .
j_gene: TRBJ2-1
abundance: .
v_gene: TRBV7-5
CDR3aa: CISVPETLWTSGDPNGNEQFF
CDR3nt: .